These 3 T cell receptor beta chains came from one sample sequenced in a study of T-cell reconstitution after alpha-beta-depleted transplantation in children. Unique molecular identifiers tagged the TCRbeta library. TCRdb processed the PCR reads anew with MiXCR; each CDR3 protein has one entry. In the table there are 280,000 or so distinct CDR3 sequences, approximately 10% of which are singletons. Sequences were derived from peripheral blood, sampled 180 days after TCRalphabeta/CD19-depleted stem cell transplant. The source of these receptors is a male patient aged 2 to 10 who had a stem cell transplant for chronic granulomatous disease, so the T cells may come from the graft donor.

Turning to this clonotype: One junction end does not reproduce the germline sequence, and a read error may be involved. This chain joins TRBV5-1 and TRBJ1-5; TRBD1 is a possible D gene (6 bases). This CDR3 region has 15 residues. The germline CDR1 and CDR2 sequences are SGHRS and YFSETQ. Written as DNA, the CDR3 is TGCGCCAACAGCCCGGGGGGCCTCCGCGATCAGCCCCAACATTTT. Translation gives CANSPGGLRDQPQHF.

This clonotype was recorded many times. This rearrangement joins TRBV28 to TRBJ2-7; D is undetermined. V was clipped by 8 bases and J by 0 bases, with 11 bases between them. This CDR3 spans 13 amino acids. Germline assignment: CDR1 MDHEN and CDR2 SYDVKM. CDR3 nucleotide sequence: TGTGCCAGCGCGAGATTTGCCTCCTACGAGCAGTACTTC. It yields the protein CASARFASYEQYF.

Points on this clonotype: A much larger clone lies one base from this, so it may be a read error. V usage is TRBV5-8 and J usage is TRBJ2-7, with D perhaps matching TRBD1 (6 bases). Germline CDR1 SGHTS, CDR2 YDEGEE. CDR3 length: 16 residues. V lost 4 bases to trimming and J lost 4 bases, with 21 bases between them. CDR3 loop: CASSPAPGALRYEQYF. The CDR3 nucleotides read TGTGCCAGCAGCCCCGCTCCAGGGGCCCTAAGATACGAGCAGTACTTC.